What follows is one TCR beta chain and its context. The antigen is undetermined. Trimming removed 1 base from V and 1 base from J, with 10 bases in between. Germline CDR1 and CDR2: MGHRA and YSYEKL. This CDR3 has 16 residues. Profiled with immunoSEQ multiplex PCR; TCRdb holds only in-frame clones, not every one. The repertoire holds tens of thousands of clones, about four fifths seen once, with almost 6.5% in the top ten. The sample comes from a study of OX40 agonist ivuxolimab in advanced cancers. Study as a whole: Antecedent anti-PD-1, anti-PD-L1 or anti-CTLA-4 therapy was permissible, with roughly 36% having received some.

Findings of the study overall: Mean expanded clone counts were higher in CD8+ than CD4+ T cells. CD4+ and CD8+ blood T cells expanded clonally by week 6 at 0.1 to 3.0 mg/kg.

V gene TRBV4-1 combines with J gene TRBJ2-2, with D perhaps given as TRBD1 or TRBD2 (6 bases each). This clonotype originated in an adult with an advanced solid tumor such as melanoma, head and neck, liver or kidney cancer. The sample in question was CD4+ or CD8+ T cells sorted from blood, obtained in a trial of the OX40 agonist ivuxolimab. The CDR3 nucleotides are TGCGCCAGCAGCCAAGGTGGAGGGGGGAACACCGGGGAGCTGTTTTTT. Amino acids: CASSQGGGGNTGELFF.